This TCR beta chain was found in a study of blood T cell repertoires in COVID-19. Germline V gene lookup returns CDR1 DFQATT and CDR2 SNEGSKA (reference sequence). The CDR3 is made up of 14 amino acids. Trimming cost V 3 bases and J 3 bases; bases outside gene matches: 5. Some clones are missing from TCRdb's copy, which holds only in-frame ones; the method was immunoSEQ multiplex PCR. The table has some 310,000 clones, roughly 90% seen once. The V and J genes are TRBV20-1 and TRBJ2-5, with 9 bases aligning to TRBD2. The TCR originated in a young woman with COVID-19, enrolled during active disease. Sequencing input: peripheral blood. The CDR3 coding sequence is TGCAGTGCTAGTAGCGGGAGTGGTGAAGAGACCCAGTACTTC. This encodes CSASSGSGEETQYF.